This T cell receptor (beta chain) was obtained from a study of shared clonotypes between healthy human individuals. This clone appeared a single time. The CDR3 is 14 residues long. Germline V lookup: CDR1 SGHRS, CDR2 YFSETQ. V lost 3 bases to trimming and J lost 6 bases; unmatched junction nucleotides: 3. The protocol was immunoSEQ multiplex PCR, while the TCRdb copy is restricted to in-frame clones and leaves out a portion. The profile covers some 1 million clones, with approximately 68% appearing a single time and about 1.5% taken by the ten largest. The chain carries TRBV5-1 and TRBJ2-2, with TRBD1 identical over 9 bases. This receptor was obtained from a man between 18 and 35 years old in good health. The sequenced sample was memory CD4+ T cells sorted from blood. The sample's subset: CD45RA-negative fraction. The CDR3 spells CASSYDRGAGELFF. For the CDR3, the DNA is TGCGCCAGCAGCTATGACAGGGGGGCCGGGGAGCTGTTTTTT.